This TCR beta chain appears in the sequencing data of a study of OX40 agonist ivuxolimab in advanced cancers. CDR1 and CDR2 (germline): SGHDT, YYEEEE. The CDR3 contains 13 residues. V gave up 0 bases and J gave up 8 bases, with 11 bases separating them. Libraries were prepared by immunoSEQ multiplex PCR; TCRdb keeps only in-frame clonotypes and omits some of them. The sample has some 90,000 clones, roughly nine tenths seen once. This specimen was CD4+ or CD8+ T cells sorted from blood, taken in a trial of the OX40 agonist ivuxolimab. The receptor was derived from an adult with an advanced solid tumor such as melanoma, head and neck, liver or kidney cancer. The chain is built from TRBV5-6 and TRBJ1-2; tentative D call: TRBD1 (6 bases). The CDR3 here is CASSLDRAWGYTF. In DNA, the CDR3 is TGTGCCAGCAGCTTGGACAGGGCGTGGGGCTACACCTTC. Supplemented by reference TRBV5-6 and TRBJ1-2, the full variable domain reads DAGVTQSPTHLIKTRGQQVTLRCSPKSGHDTVSWYQQALGQGPQFIFQYYEEEERQRGNFPDRFSGHQFPNYSSELNVNALLLGDSALYLCASSLDRAWGYTFGSGTRLTVV.